This T cell receptor beta chain was sequenced during a study of OX40 agonist ivuxolimab in advanced cancers. Turning to the study itself: Earlier anti-PD-1, anti-PD-L1 or anti-CTLA-4 therapy was permitted; 30% to 45% had received some. Study-level results: There were, on average, more expanded clones in CD8+ T cells than in CD4+.

Generated by immunoSEQ multiplex PCR, the TCRdb table keeps only in-frame clones and is missing some. The sample has 65,000 to 90,000 clones, more than 85% seen once; the top ten hold 8% to 10%. To note about this clone: Antigen unknown.

Germline CDR1 LGHNA, CDR2 YNFKEQ. The length of the CDR3 is 16 residues. V shed 0 bases and J 4 bases; nucleotides not matched to a gene: 8. The clonotype was recovered from an adult with an advanced solid tumor such as melanoma, head and neck, liver or kidney cancer. Sequencing was performed on CD4+ or CD8+ T cells sorted from blood, taken in a trial of the OX40 agonist ivuxolimab. The chain couples TRBV4-2 to TRBJ2-7; TRBD1 agrees at 8 bases. CDR3 DNA sequence: TGTGCCAGCAGCCAAGAGATCAGGGGGCGAGAGTACGAGCAGTACTTC. Translated: CASSQEIRGREYEQYF.